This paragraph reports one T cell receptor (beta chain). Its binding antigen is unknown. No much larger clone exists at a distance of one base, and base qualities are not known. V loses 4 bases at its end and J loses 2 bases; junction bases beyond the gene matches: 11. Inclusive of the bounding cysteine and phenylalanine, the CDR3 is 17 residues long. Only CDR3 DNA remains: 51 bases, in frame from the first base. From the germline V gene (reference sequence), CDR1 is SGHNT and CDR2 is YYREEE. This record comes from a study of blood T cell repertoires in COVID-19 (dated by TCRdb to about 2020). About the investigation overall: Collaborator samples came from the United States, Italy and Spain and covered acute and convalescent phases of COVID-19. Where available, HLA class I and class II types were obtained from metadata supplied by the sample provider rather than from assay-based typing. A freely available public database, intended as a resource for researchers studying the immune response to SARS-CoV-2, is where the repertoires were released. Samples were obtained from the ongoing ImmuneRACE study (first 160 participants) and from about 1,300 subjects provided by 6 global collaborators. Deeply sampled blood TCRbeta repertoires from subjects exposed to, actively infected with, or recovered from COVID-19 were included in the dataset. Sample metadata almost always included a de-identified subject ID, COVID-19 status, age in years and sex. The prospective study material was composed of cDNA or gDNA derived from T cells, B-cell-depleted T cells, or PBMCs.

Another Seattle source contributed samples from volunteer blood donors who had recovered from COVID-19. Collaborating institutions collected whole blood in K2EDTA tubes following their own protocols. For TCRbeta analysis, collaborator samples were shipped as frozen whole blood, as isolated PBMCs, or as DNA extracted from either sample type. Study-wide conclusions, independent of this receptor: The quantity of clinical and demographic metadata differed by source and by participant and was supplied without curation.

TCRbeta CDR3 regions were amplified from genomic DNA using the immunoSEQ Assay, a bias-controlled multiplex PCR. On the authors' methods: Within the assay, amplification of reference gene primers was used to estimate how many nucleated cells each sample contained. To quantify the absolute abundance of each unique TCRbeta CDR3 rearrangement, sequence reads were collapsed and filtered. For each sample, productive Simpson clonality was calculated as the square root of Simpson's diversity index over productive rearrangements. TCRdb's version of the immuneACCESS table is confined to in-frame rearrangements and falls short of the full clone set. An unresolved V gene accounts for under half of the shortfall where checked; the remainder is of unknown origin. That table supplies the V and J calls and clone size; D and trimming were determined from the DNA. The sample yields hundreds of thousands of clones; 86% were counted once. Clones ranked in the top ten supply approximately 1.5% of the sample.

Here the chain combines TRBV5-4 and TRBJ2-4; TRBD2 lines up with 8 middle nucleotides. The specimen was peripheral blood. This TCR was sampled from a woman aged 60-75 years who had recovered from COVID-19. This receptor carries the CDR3 CASSQEGRGVTKNIQYF. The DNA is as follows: TGTGCCAGCAGCCAAGAGGGGCGGGGGGTTACCAAAAACATTCAGTACTTC.